Following are 32 T cell receptor beta chains from one sample sequenced in a study of T cell responses to AZD1222 COVID-19 vaccine. Data came from immunoSEQ multiplex PCR; TCRdb stores just in-frame clones and leaves some out. The repertoire holds 250,000 to 300,000 clones, with 90% to 95% as singletons. This material consisted of peripheral blood, taken 28 days after the second AZD1222 dose. Receptors originate from an adult who received the AZD1222 COVID-19 vaccine.

The chain has TRBV4-2 and TRBJ2-2; D may be TRBD1 or TRBD2 (5 bases each). Per germline, CDR1 LGHNA and CDR2 YNFKEQ. The V end was cut by 4 bases, the J end by 4 bases, with 13 bases between. The CDR3 covers 15 residues. The CDR3 reads CASSLPGTFTGELFF. CDR3 bases: TGTGCCAGCAGCCTACCCGGGACCTTCACCGGGGAGCTGTTTTTT.

Remarks on this clone: This specimen includes other DNA sequences encoding the same CDR3. The chain employs TRBV29-1 and TRBJ2-7; perhaps TRBD1 as D (5 bases). CDR1 and CDR2 (germline): SQVTM, ANQGSEA. The CDR3 is made up of 11 amino acids. Trimming cost V 4 bases and J 2 bases, with 6 bases left between them. CDR3 nucleotide sequence: TGCAGCGTTGCAGGGACCTACGAGCAGTACTTC. Translation gives CSVAGTYEQYF.

The chain's CDR3 is CASSRGAPETQYF. For the CDR3, the DNA is TGTGCCAGCAGCCGCGGGGCCCCCGAGACCCAGTACTTC. The chain joins TRBV12-3 or TRBV12-4 to TRBJ2-5; perhaps TRBD2 as D (6 bases). The CDR3 has 13 residues. V lost 6 bases, J lost 5 bases, and 13 bases lay in between.

A note on this clone: At one end, the junction sequence differs from germline, possibly due to a read error. The chain uses TRBV5-8 and TRBJ1-5; possible D gene TRBD1, 5 bases. The CDR3 contains 10 residues. The germline V gene encodes CDR1 SGHTS and CDR2 YDEGEE. The CDR3 DNA is TGTGCCAGCAGCCGAAGGGCGGGGGATTTT. Its protein product is CASSRRAGDF. The variable domain in full, with the rest retrieved from reference TRBV5-8 and TRBJ1-5, is EAGVTQSPTHLIKTRGQQATLRCSPISGHTSVYWYQQALGLGLQFLLWYDEGEERNRGNFPPRFSGRQFPNYSSELNVNALELEDSALYLCASSRRAGDFGDGTRLSIL.

The chain links TRBV7-6 to TRBJ2-7; the match to TRBD1 covers 7 bases. V shed 5 bases, J shed 0 bases, and the junction held 7 bases outside the gene matches. The CDR3 totals 15 residues. CDR1 is SGHVS, CDR2 FNYEAQ, per germline. The CDR3 nucleotides are TGTGCCAGCAGCAAAAAAGGACAGGCCTCCTACGAGCAGTACTTC. This gives the protein CASSKKGQASYEQYF.

The rearrangement uses TRBV3-1 (or the pseudogene TRBV3-2) and TRBJ1-1; D remains ambiguous. Germline-derived CDR1 and CDR2 are LGHDT and YNNKEL (reference sequence). V shed 1 base and J shed 5 bases, with 11 bases lying between them. CDR3 length: 14 residues. The CDR3 loop reads CASSQVGGSTEAFF. The CDR3 DNA sequence: TGTGCCAGCAGCCAAGTTGGAGGGTCGACTGAAGCTTTCTTT.

CDR3 DNA: TGTGCCACCAGTGGGGGTTGGAACACTGAAGCTTTCTTT. Protein sequence: CATSGGWNTEAFF. The chain couples TRBV24-1 to TRBJ1-1; D is unresolved. Germline values: CDR1 KGHDR, CDR2 SFDVKD. The CDR3 loop spans 13 amino acids. V lost 5 bases to trimming and J lost 1 base, with 7 bases between them.

The chain's CDR3 is CASSPRALAGGAYEQYF. CDR3 in DNA: TGTGCCAGCTCACCAAGGGCACTAGCGGGAGGAGCCTACGAGCAGTACTTC. The genes are TRBV18 and TRBJ2-7; 12 nucleotides match TRBD2. Trimming removed 2 bases from V and 2 bases from J; junction bases left unmatched: 7. Germline CDR1 is KGHSH and CDR2 is LQKENI. The CDR3 sequence is 17 residues long. The full variable domain, its missing parts supplied by reference TRBV18 and TRBJ2-7, is NAGVMQNPRHLVRRRGQEARLRCSPMKGHSHVYWYRQLPEEGLKFMVYLQKENIIDESGMPKERFSAEFPKEGPSILRIQQVVRGDSAAYFCASSPRALAGGAYEQYFGPGTRLTVT.

The sample holds one count of this clone. This CDR3 is CASSLVSDYGYTF. Written as DNA, the CDR3 is TGCGCCAGCAGCTTGGTGTCAGACTATGGCTACACCTTC. The rearrangement joins TRBV5-1 to TRBJ1-2, with D uncertain. The V and J ends lost 0 bases and 3 bases respectively, with 6 bases between them. Germline CDR1 and CDR2: SGHRS and YFSETQ. The CDR3 is 13 residues long. Together with reference TRBV5-1 and TRBJ1-2, the CDR3 gives the full variable domain: KAGVTQTPRYLIKTRGQQVTLSCSPISGHRSVSWYQQTPGQGLQFLFEYFSETQRNKGNFPGRFSGRQFSNSRSEMNVSTLELGDSALYLCASSLVSDYGYTFGSGTRLTVV.

The V and J genes are TRBV28 and TRBJ1-5, with D possibly matching TRBD1 (6 bases). V shed 6 bases and J shed 7 bases, with 10 bases lying between them. This CDR3 contains 12 residues. Germline-derived CDR1 and CDR2 are MDHEN and SYDVKM. The DNA for the CDR3 is TGTGCCAGCAGAACAGGGAGACAGCCCCAGCATTTT. Amino acid sequence: CASRTGRQPQHF.

The chain is built from TRBV28 and TRBJ2-2; TRBD1 matches at 9 bases. CDR1 MDHEN and CDR2 SYDVKM come from the germline V gene. The CDR3 is made up of 14 amino acids. Trimming cost V 6 bases and J 7 bases; bases outside gene matches: 6. The DNA for the CDR3 is TGTGCCAGCAGAACGGGACAGGGAATCGGGGAGCTGTTTTTT. Translated, it gives CASRTGQGIGELFF.

The rearrangement uses TRBV28 and TRBJ1-6; TRBD1 matches 8 bases. This CDR3 comprises 13 residues. Per germline, CDR1 MDHEN and CDR2 SYDVKM. V lost 5 bases to trimming and J lost 7 bases; unmatched junction nucleotides: 1. The CDR3 bases are TGTGCCAGCAGTGACAGGGGAAATTCACCCCTCCACTTT. This encodes CASSDRGNSPLHF.

V and J are TRBV5-8 and TRBJ1-1, with TRBD1 as a possible D gene (6 bases). The V and J ends lost 4 bases and 2 bases respectively, with 15 bases between them. Germline V CDR1 and CDR2: SGHTS, YDEGEE. CDR3 length: 15 amino acids. The CDR3 spells CASSPTGHPNTEAFF. CDR3 sequence (DNA): TGTGCCAGCAGCCCCACGGGACACCCTAACACTGAAGCTTTCTTT.

The chain uses TRBV7-9 and TRBJ1-2; 7 nucleotides agree with TRBD1. CDR1 SEHNR and CDR2 FQNEAQ come from the germline V gene (reference sequence). J lost 3 bases, V lost 4 bases, and 8 bases had no gene match. This CDR3 is 15 amino acids long. The DNA of the CDR3 is TGTGCCAGCAGCTCAACAGGGGTTGGCGACTATGGCTACACCTTC. Translated, it gives CASSSTGVGDYGYTF.

V usage is TRBV21-1 and J usage is TRBJ1-1; the table's D call, TRBD1, was not checked against the DNA. TRBV21-1 is a documented pseudogene. This CDR3 region has 14 residues. CDR3 loop: CAPSGPDQGTEAFF. The CDR3 DNA reads as TGTGCCCCGAGCGGACCCGACCAGGGGACTGAAGCTTTCTTT.

The chain couples TRBV24-1 to TRBJ2-3; D is unresolved. Trimming shortened V by 2 bases and J by 6 bases, and 14 bases separated the two germline ends. The CDR3 is made up of 15 amino acids. CDR1 is KGHDR, CDR2 SFDVKD, per germline. The CDR3 bases are TGTGCCACCAGTGATTCGGGTACCGCCGGGGATACGCAGTATTTT. Its protein product is CATSDSGTAGDTQYF.

DNA for the CDR3: TGTGCCAGCAGCTCCATGAACACCGGGGAGCTGTTTTTT. Its translation is CASSSMNTGELFF. The chain has TRBV7-8 and TRBJ2-2; D is undetermined. The V gene lost 4 bases and the J gene lost 1 base, with 4 bases spanning the gap. Germline CDR1 is SGHVS and CDR2 is FQNEAQ. The CDR3 runs 13 residues.

J is TRBJ2-3 and V is TRBV3-1 (or the pseudogene TRBV3-2), with D tentatively TRBD1 (7 bases). The germline gives CDR1 LGHDT, CDR2 YNNKEL (reference sequence). Trimming stripped 6 bases from V and 4 bases from J, with 14 bases between. The CDR3 contains 14 residues. The CDR3 region has the DNA TGTGCCAGCAGGCAGGGGGGAAAACCAGATACGCAGTATTTT. Protein product: CASRQGGKPDTQYF.

This chain links TRBV6-5 with TRBJ2-7; maybe TRBD1 (6 bases). CDR1 and CDR2 (germline): MNHEY, SVGAGI. The CDR3 is made up of 12 amino acids. V lost 8 bases, J lost 5 bases, and 13 bases lay in between. The CDR3 bases are TGTGCCAGCGGACAGTTCCCCCACGAGCAGTACTTC. Its translation is CASGQFPHEQYF.

The V gene is TRBV3-1 (or the pseudogene TRBV3-2), the J gene TRBJ2-3, with D perhaps given as TRBD1 or TRBD2 (6 bases each). Germline loops: CDR1 LGHDT, CDR2 YNNKEL (reference sequence). V lost 6 bases and J 2 bases, leaving 12 bases between the germline ends. CDR3 length: 14 residues. In DNA, the CDR3 is TGTGCCAGCAGGATCGGGGGCCACACAGATACGCAGTATTTT. Translating gives CASRIGGHTDTQYF.

The V and J genes are TRBV28 and TRBJ2-7, with TRBD1 matching over 8 bases. The germline gives CDR1 MDHEN, CDR2 SYDVKM. V dropped 6 bases and J dropped 2; count of bases not matched to a gene: 6. This CDR3 has 14 amino acids. CDR3 in DNA: TGTGCCAGCAGACTAGGACAGGGAGCCTACGAGCAGTACTTC. It specifies CASRLGQGAYEQYF.

The chain uses TRBV5-1 and TRBJ2-3; 7 nucleotides agree with TRBD1. V lost 5 bases and J lost 0; bases outside the gene matches: 9. The CDR3 contains 16 residues. Germline values: CDR1 SGHRS, CDR2 YFSETQ. Written as DNA, the CDR3 is TGCGCCAGCAGTCCTAAGACAGGGCAGAGCACAGATACGCAGTATTTT. Its protein product is CASSPKTGQSTDTQYF.

This chain uses TRBV7-8 with TRBJ2-3, with 8 nucleotides matching TRBD2. The length of the CDR3 is 14 residues. The junction had 7 bases not matched to a gene; V was cut back by 6 bases and J by 5 bases. In germline, CDR1 is SGHVS, CDR2 FQNEAQ. Written as DNA, the CDR3 is TGTGCCAGCAGATCTCGGGGGGGAAGAGATACGCAGTATTTT. Translating it yields CASRSRGGRDTQYF.

The chain has TRBV5-4 and TRBJ2-5; D gene ambiguous. The germline CDR1 and CDR2 sequences are SGHNT and YYREEE (reference sequence). V gave up 2 bases and J gave up 1 base, with 6 bases separating them. The CDR3 runs 13 residues. CDR3 coding DNA: TGTGCCAGCAGCTTTCAACTCCAAGAGACCCAGTACTTC. Amino acid sequence: CASSFQLQETQYF.

As regards this clone: This CDR3 is also generated by other DNA sequences in the sample. The chain links TRBV5-1 to TRBJ1-1; no firm D call. CDR3 length: 14 amino acids. CDR1 and CDR2 (germline): SGHRS, YFSETQ. V was pared by 0 bases and J by 1 base, with 7 bases between. CDR3 sequence (DNA): TGCGCCAGCAGCTTGGGGACCGGGAACACTGAAGCTTTCTTT. Translated, it gives CASSLGTGNTEAFF. The complete variable domain, with remaining parts taken from reference TRBV5-1 and TRBJ1-1, reads KAGVTQTPRYLIKTRGQQVTLSCSPISGHRSVSWYQQTPGQGLQFLFEYFSETQRNKGNFPGRFSGRQFSNSRSEMNVSTLELGDSALYLCASSLGTGNTEAFFGQGTRLTVV.

This clone occurred once. The CDR3 region has the DNA TGTGCCAGCAGCCAAGACCACAGGGAAGGGCTTGGCTACACCTTC. Its translation is CASSQDHREGLGYTF. This sequence joins TRBV4-2 and TRBJ1-2; D possibly corresponds to TRBD1 (6 bases). Trimming took off 0 bases at V and 7 bases at J, with 15 bases between the two ends. CDR1 LGHNA and CDR2 YNFKEQ come from the germline V gene. The CDR3 extends over 15 amino acids.

This rearrangement joins TRBV3-1 (or the pseudogene TRBV3-2) to TRBJ1-2; 7 bases are shared with TRBD1. After removal of 4 bases from V and 2 bases from J, the junction contained 10 bases not matched to a gene. The germline CDR1 and CDR2 sequences are LGHDT and YNNKEL (reference sequence). The CDR3 consists of 16 residues. Written as DNA, the CDR3 is TGTGCCAGCAGCCGGTCCGGGACAGCCCTAAACTATGGCTACACCTTC. This codes for CASSRSGTALNYGYTF.

The gene calls are TRBV28 and TRBJ2-7, with D perhaps given as TRBD1 or TRBD2 (6 bases each). Germline V gene lookup returns CDR1 MDHEN and CDR2 SYDVKM. The V and J ends lost 7 bases and 5 bases respectively, with 15 bases between them. This CDR3 has 13 residues. CDR3 amino acids: CASNARGVNEQYF. The CDR3 DNA is TGTGCCAGCAATGCGAGGGGGGTCAACGAGCAGTACTTC.

The chain combines TRBV7-6 with TRBJ2-6; D uncertain. This CDR3 region has 21 residues. Germline V gives CDR1 SGHVS, CDR2 FNYEAQ. V was clipped by 6 bases and J by 0 bases, with 27 bases between them. CDR3 in amino acids: CASSLQLRKTQSSSGANVLTF. CDR3 nucleotides: TGTGCCAGCAGTCTCCAATTGAGGAAGACCCAATCAAGCTCTGGGGCCAACGTCCTGACTTTC.

The genes are TRBV28 and TRBJ2-1; D may match TRBD1 or TRBD2 (5 bases each). V gave up 9 bases and J gave up 12 bases, with 18 bases separating them. The germline V gene encodes CDR1 MDHEN and CDR2 SYDVKM. The CDR3 is 12 amino acids. CDR3 DNA sequence: TGTGCCAGTCTCGGGGCAGTTCAAGGGCAGTTCTTC. Protein: CASLGAVQGQFF.

The chain employs TRBV27 and TRBJ2-7; the D gene is possibly TRBD1 (6 bases). Per germline, CDR1 MNHEY and CDR2 SMNVEV (reference sequence). Trimming removed 6 bases at V and 0 bases at J, with 12 bases between. The CDR3 has 14 amino acids. Here the CDR3 DNA reads TGTGCCAGCAGCGCGCAGGGGTTCTCCTACGAGCAGTACTTC. Translating gives CASSAQGFSYEQYF.

This sequence joins TRBV19 and TRBJ2-7; 9 bases fit TRBD1. This CDR3 contains 15 residues. Germline V lookup: CDR1 LNHDA, CDR2 SQIVND (reference sequence). V gave up 0 bases and J gave up 4 bases; unmatched junction bases: 4. The CDR3 sequence: CASSIEGTGIYEQYF. CDR3 DNA: TGTGCCAGTAGTATAGAGGGGACAGGGATTTACGAGCAGTACTTC.